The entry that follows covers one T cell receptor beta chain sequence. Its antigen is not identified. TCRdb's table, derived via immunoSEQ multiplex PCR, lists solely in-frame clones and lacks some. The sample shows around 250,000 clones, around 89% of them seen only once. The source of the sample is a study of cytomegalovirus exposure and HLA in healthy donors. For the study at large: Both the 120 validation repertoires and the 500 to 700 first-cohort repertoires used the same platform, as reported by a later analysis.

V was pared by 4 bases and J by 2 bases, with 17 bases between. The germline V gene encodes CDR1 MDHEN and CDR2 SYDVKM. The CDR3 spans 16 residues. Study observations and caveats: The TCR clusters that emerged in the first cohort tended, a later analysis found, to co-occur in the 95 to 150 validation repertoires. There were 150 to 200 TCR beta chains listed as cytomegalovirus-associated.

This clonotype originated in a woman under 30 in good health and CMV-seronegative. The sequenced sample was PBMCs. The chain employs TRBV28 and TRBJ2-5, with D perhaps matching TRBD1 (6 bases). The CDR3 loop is CASSYLFQGKQETQYF. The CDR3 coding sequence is TGTGCCAGCAGTTATCTATTCCAGGGGAAACAAGAGACCCAGTACTTC.